Listed below are T cell receptor beta chains from one sample, sequenced in a study of CD8 T cells in Susac syndrome. TCRdb reprocessed the immunoSEQ multiplex PCR reads via MiXCR and lists one record per CDR3 protein. Of roughly 140,000 distinct CDR3 sequences detected, roughly 96% appear once; the ten largest clones hold 0.14% to 0.15%. Sequencing was carried out using CD8+ T cells from PBMCs. Receptors originate from a human donor with multiple sclerosis. CDR3s include the opening cysteine and the closing phenylalanine or tryptophan. The order of the fields is clone size, D gene, V gene, J gene, CDR3 DNA, CDR3 protein. The D gene is left open where the match is weak. Not all rows give a size; the values are once, few, many and, for expanded clones, a class.

abundance: .; d_gene: TRBD2; v_gene: TRBV20-1; j_gene: TRBJ2-7; CDR3nt: TGCAGTGCTAGAGACCGACTAGCGGGGGGATACGAGCAGTACTTC; CDR3aa: CSARDRLAGGYEQYF
abundance: .; d_gene: .; v_gene: TRBV20-1; j_gene: TRBJ1-5; CDR3nt: TGCAGTGCTAGTAACCCGAGGGGGCAGCCCCAGCATTTT; CDR3aa: CSASNPRGQPQHF
abundance: .; d_gene: TRBD1; v_gene: TRBV12-5; j_gene: TRBJ2-3; CDR3nt: TGTGCTAGTGGTTCTCAGGACAGGGTCACAGATACGCAGTATTTT; CDR3aa: CASGSQDRVTDTQYF
abundance: .; d_gene: .; v_gene: TRBV29-1; j_gene: TRBJ1-1; CDR3nt: TGCAGCGTTGAACAGTGGACTGAAGCTTTCTTT; CDR3aa: CSVEQWTEAFF
abundance: few; d_gene: .; v_gene: TRBV3-1; j_gene: TRBJ1-1; CDR3nt: TGTGCCAGCAGCCCCCGCATGAACACTGAAGCTTTCTTT; CDR3aa: CASSPRMNTEAFF
abundance: .; d_gene: .; v_gene: TRBV11-2; j_gene: TRBJ2-1; CDR3nt: TGTGCCAGCAGCCCTTGGGGAGCGGGCTCCTACAATGAGCAGTTCTTC; CDR3aa: CASSPWGAGSYNEQFF
abundance: .; d_gene: TRBD1; v_gene: TRBV6-2/TRBV6-3; j_gene: TRBJ2-1; CDR3nt: TGTGCCACCAGGACAGGGTACAATGAGCAGTTCTTC; CDR3aa: CATRTGYNEQFF
abundance: .; d_gene: TRBD1; v_gene: TRBV19; j_gene: TRBJ1-2; CDR3nt: TGTGCCAGTAGCCAGCGACAGGGTTTGGTGAACTATGGCTACACCTTC; CDR3aa: CASSQRQGLVNYGYTF
abundance: .; d_gene: .; v_gene: TRBV29-1; j_gene: TRBJ1-2; CDR3nt: TGCAGCGTTTCGGGAGGGATCGGGGGCTACACCTTC; CDR3aa: CSVSGGIGGYTF
abundance: .; d_gene: .; v_gene: TRBV9; j_gene: TRBJ2-1; CDR3nt: TGTGCCAGCAGCGTAGGTAACTTCGGCAATGAGCAGTTCTTC; CDR3aa: CASSVGNFGNEQFF
abundance: .; d_gene: TRBD2; v_gene: TRBV3-1; j_gene: TRBJ2-3; CDR3nt: TGTGCCAGCAGCGAGCGGGGGCGGGCTGATACGCAGTATTTT; CDR3aa: CASSERGRADTQYF
abundance: .; d_gene: .; v_gene: TRBV9; j_gene: TRBJ2-1; CDR3nt: TGTGCCAGCAGCGTTTCAGGGGTGGGAAATGAGCAGTTCTTC; CDR3aa: CASSVSGVGNEQFF
abundance: .; d_gene: .; v_gene: TRBV6-4; j_gene: TRBJ1-6; CDR3nt: TGTGCCAGCAGTGACGCGGGTGTCGGTTCACCCCTCCACTTT; CDR3aa: CASSDAGVGSPLHF
abundance: .; d_gene: .; v_gene: TRBV5-1; j_gene: TRBJ2-5; CDR3nt: TGCGCCAGCAGCTTCGTTGTGGGGGTGGTGGAGACCCAGTACTTC; CDR3aa: CASSFVVGVVETQYF
abundance: once; d_gene: .; v_gene: TRBV27; j_gene: TRBJ2-7; CDR3nt: TGTGCCAGCAGTTTTCGGGGGTTGCCCCCCTACGAGCAGTACTTC; CDR3aa: CASSFRGLPPYEQYF
abundance: .; d_gene: .; v_gene: TRBV29-1; j_gene: TRBJ1-2; CDR3nt: TGCAGTGTGAGCTATGGCTACACCTTC; CDR3aa: CSVSYGYTF
abundance: .; d_gene: .; v_gene: TRBV30; j_gene: TRBJ1-1; CDR3nt: TGTGCCTGGATACAGGGGAACACTGAAGCTTTCTTT; CDR3aa: CAWIQGNTEAFF